One sample yielded the 21 T cell receptor beta chains listed below, sequenced in a study of OX40 agonist ivuxolimab in advanced cancers. Sequencing was performed with immunoSEQ multiplex PCR; in TCRdb, only in-frame clones are kept and a portion is missing. The profile shows some 97,000 clones, 90% of them singletons. This sample comprised CD4+ or CD8+ T cells sorted from blood, obtained in a trial of the OX40 agonist ivuxolimab. These receptors originate from an adult with an advanced solid tumor such as melanoma, head and neck, liver or kidney cancer.

The chain carries TRBV13 and TRBJ1-5; D remains ambiguous. The germline CDR1 and CDR2 sequences are PRHDT and FYEKMQ (reference sequence). This CDR3 comprises 14 residues. V dropped 5 bases and J dropped 6 bases, with 14 bases sitting between them. This chain's CDR3 is CASSRGGIGQPQHF. The CDR3 DNA reads as TGTGCCAGCAGCCGCGGCGGCATTGGTCAGCCCCAGCATTTT.

This chain joins TRBV10-1 and TRBJ2-1, with D perhaps matching TRBD1 (7 bases). Germline values: CDR1 WNHNN, CDR2 SYGVQD (reference sequence). The CDR3 runs to 15 residues. V was shortened by 5 bases and J by 10 bases, with 21 bases between the two germline ends. The CDR3 bases are TGCGCCAGCAGTCCCTCCCAGGGGGGCTCTGCGGAGCAGTTCTTC. Residues: CASSPSQGGSAEQFF.

Only one count was recorded for this clone. The CDR3 sequence is CAWRLTGSSGNTIYF. CDR3 nucleotides: TGTGCCTGGAGGCTGACAGGAAGCTCTGGAAACACCATATATTTT. V gene TRBV30 combines with J gene TRBJ1-3; tentative D call: TRBD1 (6 bases). The germline gives CDR1 GTSNPN, CDR2 SVGIG (reference sequence). The CDR3 covers 15 residues. V was cut by 3 bases and J by 0 bases, with 12 bases left in between.

This chain links TRBV19 with TRBJ2-7, with 9 bases identical to TRBD2. V lost 4 bases and J lost 0; bases outside the gene matches: 4. Looked up from germline, CDR1 is LNHDA and CDR2 is SQIVND (reference sequence). The CDR3 runs 15 residues. The CDR3 region is CASSRLAESSYEQYF. The CDR3 DNA reads as TGTGCCAGTAGTAGACTAGCGGAAAGCTCCTACGAGCAGTACTTC.

The chain recombines TRBV19 with TRBJ2-5; TRBD1 matches 9 bases. The DNA end lines up better with TRBJ2-7; the J call may be wrong. From germline, CDR1 is LNHDA and CDR2 SQIVND (reference sequence). The CDR3 length is 12 residues. CDR3 loop: CATQTGGGEQYF. The CDR3 region has the DNA TGTGCCACGCAGACAGGGGGTGGCGAGCAGTACTTC.

CDR3: CASSVEAGGINGYTF. The CDR3 nucleotides are TGTGCCAGCAGCGTAGAAGCAGGGGGAATTAATGGCTACACCTTC. The chain couples TRBV9 to TRBJ1-2, with 7 bases lining up with TRBD1. The V gene end was trimmed by 0 bases and the J gene end by 6 bases; junction bases not matched to a gene: 8. Germline-derived CDR1 and CDR2 are SGDLS and YYNGEE. This CDR3 comprises 15 residues.

The chain couples TRBV5-1 to TRBJ1-1; TRBD1 aligns across 8 bases. Trimming cost V 2 bases and J 1 base; bases outside gene matches: 7. The germline V gene has CDR1 SGHRS and CDR2 YFSETQ. This CDR3 has 16 residues. CDR3 nucleotide sequence: TGCGCCAGCAGCTTATCCAGGGGGACAGGGAACACTGAAGCTTTCTTT. As protein: CASSLSRGTGNTEAFF.

The chain is built from TRBV6-1 and TRBJ2-3, with TRBD1 identical over 8 bases. The junction had 5 bases not matched to a gene; V was cut back by 8 bases and J by 1 base. CDR1 is MNHNS and CDR2 is SASEGT in the germline V gene. CDR3 length equals 14 residues. Here the CDR3 reads CASGKTGGTDTQYF. The CDR3 nucleotides are TGTGCCAGCGGGAAGACAGGGGGCACAGATACGCAGTATTTT.

The chain carries TRBV5-1 and TRBJ2-2; 14 nucleotides match TRBD2. The CDR3 loop spans 16 amino acids. Germline CDR1 is SGHRS and CDR2 is YFSETQ. The junction had 6 bases not matched to a gene; V was cut back by 5 bases and J by 6 bases. CDR3 DNA sequence: TGCGCCAGCAGGGGACTAGCGGGAGCGGTAGCCGGGGAGCTGTTTTTT. It translates to CASRGLAGAVAGELFF.

V is TRBV10-3 and J is TRBJ2-5; 12 bases align to TRBD2. V was pared by 6 bases and J by 0 bases, with 5 bases of the junction left unmatched. CDR3 size: 16 residues. Looked up from germline, CDR1 is ENHRY and CDR2 is SYGVKD. This chain's CDR3 is CAIRRTSGEYQETQYF. In DNA form, the CDR3 reads TGTGCCATCAGGCGGACTAGCGGGGAGTACCAAGAGACCCAGTACTTC.

This chain links TRBV2 with TRBJ1-5; D gene unclear. V gave up 4 bases and J gave up 7 bases, with 11 bases separating them. Germline V lookup: CDR1 SNHLY, CDR2 FYNNEI. The CDR3 spans 13 residues. For the CDR3, the DNA is TGTGCCAGCAGTGGAGGGTTAGAACAGCCCCAGCATTTT. It translates to CASSGGLEQPQHF.

As concerns this clone: Other nucleotide sequences from this sample produce the same CDR3. The V and J genes are TRBV11-2 and TRBJ1-6; 7 bases map to TRBD1. V dropped 6 bases and J dropped 7; count of bases not matched to a gene: 9. CDR3 length: 15 residues. Germline CDR1 SGHAT, CDR2 FQNNGV. The CDR3 reads CASSFNRQGNSPLHF. In DNA, the CDR3 is TGTGCCAGCAGTTTTAACCGACAGGGAAATTCACCCCTCCACTTT.

The rearrangement uses TRBV2 and TRBJ1-1; D might be TRBD1 (5 bases). Deletions cut 3 bases from V and 4 bases from J, with 6 bases between. CDR1 and CDR2 (germline): SNHLY, FYNNEI. The CDR3 length is 12 residues. The CDR3 protein is CASSDRATEAFF. The CDR3 bases are TGTGCCAGCAGTGACAGGGCCACTGAAGCTTTCTTT.

The chain is built from TRBV5-4 and TRBJ1-2; no firm D call. The V gene lost 1 base and the J gene lost 8 bases, with 12 bases spanning the gap. Per germline, CDR1 SGHNT and CDR2 YYREEE (reference sequence). This CDR3 has 13 amino acids. In DNA, the CDR3 is TGTGCCAGCAGCTTGTCCCAGACCGTCGGCTACACCTTC. Its protein is CASSLSQTVGYTF. The complete variable domain, with remaining parts taken from reference TRBV5-4 and TRBJ1-2, reads ETGVTQSPTHLIKTRGQQVTLRCSSQSGHNTVSWYQQALGQGPQFIFQYYREEENGRGNFPPRFSGLQFPNYSSELNVNALELDDSALYLCASSLSQTVGYTFGSGTRLTVV.

The V gene is TRBV6-5, the J gene TRBJ2-4; D gene uncertain. The CDR3 is 13 amino acids. Germline CDR1 MNHEY, CDR2 SVGAGI. Trimming pared 8 bases from V and 1 base from J, leaving 9 bases between. The CDR3 nucleotides read TGTGCCAGCTTTGGGGTGGCCAAAAACATTCAGTACTTC. Its protein is CASFGVAKNIQYF.

The CDR3 nucleotides read TGTGCCAGCAGCTTAGGCTTTGGGGGGCCGGGCACTGAAGCTTTCTTT. This gives the protein CASSLGFGGPGTEAFF. This sequence joins TRBV13 and TRBJ1-1; D is possibly TRBD1 (6 bases). Germline values: CDR1 PRHDT, CDR2 FYEKMQ (reference sequence). The CDR3 runs 16 residues. V was pared by 0 bases and J by 4 bases, with 15 bases between.

The chain uses TRBV10-3 and TRBJ1-2; 10 bases are a match to TRBD1. This CDR3 is 14 amino acids long. The V gene's germline CDR1 is ENHRY and CDR2 SYGVKD. V lost 4 bases, J lost 7 bases, and 6 bases stayed unmatched. This CDR3 reads CAISVTRQGAGYTF. In DNA, the CDR3 is TGTGCCATCAGTGTTACCCGACAGGGGGCTGGCTACACCTTC.

The J gene is TRBJ1-1, the V gene TRBV19; possible D gene TRBD1, 5 bases. V was trimmed by 5 bases and J by 6 bases, leaving 13 bases between them. Germline loops: CDR1 LNHDA, CDR2 SQIVND (reference sequence). This CDR3 spans 13 amino acids. This CDR3 reads CASSGIWGAEAFF. The CDR3 DNA sequence: TGTGCCAGTAGTGGTATCTGGGGGGCTGAAGCTTTCTTT.

The rearrangement links TRBV25-1 to TRBJ2-2; tentatively, D is TRBD1 or TRBD2 (6 bases each). V lost 6 bases, J lost 3 bases, and 11 bases lay in between. The CDR3 extends over 14 amino acids. Germline CDR1 reads MGHDK; CDR2 reads SYGVNS. The CDR3 DNA reads as TGTGCCAGCAGGGGGGGCAGCTACACCGGGGAGCTGTTTTTT. The encoded protein is CASRGGSYTGELFF.

The genes are TRBV19 and TRBJ1-5, with 9 bases fitting TRBD1. Germline V gene data show CDR1 as LNHDA and CDR2 as SQIVND (reference sequence). V shed 5 bases and J 6 bases; nucleotides not matched to a gene: 14. The CDR3 contains 17 residues. Here the CDR3 reads CASSGTGGVTPIQPQHF. The CDR3 DNA sequence: TGTGCCAGTAGTGGAACAGGGGGCGTAACCCCCATTCAGCCCCAGCATTTT.

The chain employs TRBV5-4 and TRBJ2-3; 12 positions match TRBD2. CDR1 and CDR2 from the germline V gene are SGHNT and YYREEE (reference sequence). There are 17 residues in the CDR3. The J segment lost 8 bases and the V segment lost 2 bases, leaving 12 bases of the junction unmatched. CDR3 DNA: TGTGCCAGCAGCTTTCTGGGACTAGCGGGCGCAATTCTTACGCAGTATTTT. It translates to CASSFLGLAGAILTQYF.